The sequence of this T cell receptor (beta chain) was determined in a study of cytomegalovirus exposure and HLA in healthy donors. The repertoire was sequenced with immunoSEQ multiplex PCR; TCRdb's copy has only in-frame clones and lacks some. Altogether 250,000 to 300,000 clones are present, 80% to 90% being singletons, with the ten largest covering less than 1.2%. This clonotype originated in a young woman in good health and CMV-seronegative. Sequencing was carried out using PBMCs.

CDR3 coding DNA: TGTGCCAGCAGACGGACAGGGGGTAACTATGGCTACACCTTC. Translated, it gives CASRRTGGNYGYTF. J is TRBJ1-2 and V is TRBV28, with 10 bases matching TRBD1. V lost 6 bases, J lost 1 base, and 2 bases stayed unmatched. CDR3 length equals 14 residues. CDR1 MDHEN and CDR2 SYDVKM come from the germline V gene.